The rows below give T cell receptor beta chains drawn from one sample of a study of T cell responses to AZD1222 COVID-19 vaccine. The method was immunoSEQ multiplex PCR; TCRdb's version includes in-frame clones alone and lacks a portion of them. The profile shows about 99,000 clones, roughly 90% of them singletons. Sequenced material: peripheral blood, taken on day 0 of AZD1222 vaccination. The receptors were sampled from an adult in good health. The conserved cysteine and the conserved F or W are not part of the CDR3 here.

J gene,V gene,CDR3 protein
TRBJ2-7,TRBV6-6,ASSYGLAHSSYEQY
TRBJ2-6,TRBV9,ASSVRGDSGANVLT
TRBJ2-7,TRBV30,AWSVSLAGGHYEQY
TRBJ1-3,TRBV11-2,ASSLGGTSGNTIY
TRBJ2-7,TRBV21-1,ASSKALAGLAYPSYEQY
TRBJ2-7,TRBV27,ASSLYPSVSYEQY
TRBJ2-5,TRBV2,ASTEGLAGDETQY
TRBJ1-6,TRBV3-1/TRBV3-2,ASSQAQGYNSPLH
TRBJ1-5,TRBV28,ASSPTPYSNQPQH
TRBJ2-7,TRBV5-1,ASSPLAGVSSEVLREQY
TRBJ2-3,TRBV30,AWSVIDTQY
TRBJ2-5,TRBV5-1,ASSLGPSQETQY
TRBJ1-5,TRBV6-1,ASSEIVGYEPQH
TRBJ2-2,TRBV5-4,ASSSSSQGTGELF
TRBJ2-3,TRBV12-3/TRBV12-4,ASSCRTDTQY
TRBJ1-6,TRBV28,ATSRTRYNSPLH
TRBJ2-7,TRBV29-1,SVEGRAGGTSYEQY
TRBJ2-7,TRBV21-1,ASSKDSSLTYEQY
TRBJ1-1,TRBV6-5,ASGTGAYTEAF
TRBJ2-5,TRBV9,ASSVAATKSQETQY